Following are 17 T cell receptor beta chains from one sample sequenced in a study of T cell responses to AZD1222 COVID-19 vaccine. TCRdb's copy holds only in-frame clones and misses some; the assay was immunoSEQ multiplex PCR. The data show 100,000 or so clones, over 75% seen once. The sequencing here drew on peripheral blood, taken on day 0 of AZD1222 vaccination. Receptors originate from an adult in good health.

V and J are TRBV6-5 and TRBJ1-2; D may be TRBD1 (5 bases). Germline assignment: CDR1 MNHEY and CDR2 SVGAGI. V was cut by 5 bases and J by 8 bases, with 15 bases left in between. This CDR3 spans 13 amino acids. The CDR3 protein is CASSPSGSGGYTF. The CDR3, as DNA: TGTGCCAGCAGTCCTTCAGGGAGTGGAGGCTACACCTTC.

This clone showed up just once. V usage is TRBV4-2 and J usage is TRBJ2-3; 10 nucleotides match TRBD2. Trimming took 4 bases from V and 6 from J; bases not matched to a gene: 10. The CDR3 spans 16 residues. CDR1 LGHNA and CDR2 YNFKEQ come from the germline V gene. CDR3 sequence (DNA): TGTGCCAGCAGCCCAATTTCGGGACTAGCGACGGATACGCAGTATTTT. Encoded protein: CASSPISGLATDTQYF.

This clone was observed a few times. V usage is TRBV4-1 and J usage is TRBJ2-7, with D maybe TRBD1 (6 bases). V lost 2 bases, J lost 7 bases, and 18 bases lay in between. Germline V lookup: CDR1 MGHRA, CDR2 YSYEKL. The CDR3 totals 15 residues. CDR3 in amino acids: CASSQTYRQDLEQYF. DNA for the CDR3: TGCGCCAGCAGCCAAACCTATAGACAGGACTTGGAGCAGTACTTC.

CDR3 DNA: TGTGCCAGCAAATCTAGCGGGGATTACAATGAGCAGTTCTTC. Amino acids: CASKSSGDYNEQFF. The V gene is TRBV6-5, the J gene TRBJ2-1; 9 bases map to TRBD2. V trimming: 7 bases; J trimming: 4 bases; junction bases outside the gene matches: 5. The CDR3 extends over 14 amino acids. Germline V gene data show CDR1 as MNHEY and CDR2 as SVGAGI.

The rearrangement uses TRBV27 and TRBJ2-3; 14 bases align to TRBD2. The trim removed 3 bases at V and 6 bases at J, leaving 5 bases unmatched. Germline V gene sequence: CDR1 MNHEY, CDR2 SMNVEV (reference sequence). CDR3 length equals 16 residues. CDR3 sequence (DNA): TGTGCCAGCAGTTTTAGACTAGCGGGGGGGTTGGATACGCAGTATTTT. Protein sequence: CASSFRLAGGLDTQYF.

This chain joins TRBV3-1 (or the pseudogene TRBV3-2) and TRBJ1-1; D is possibly TRBD1 (6 bases). Germline-derived CDR1 and CDR2 are LGHDT and YNNKEL (reference sequence). The CDR3 runs to 16 residues. V was trimmed by 1 base and J by 0 bases, leaving 12 bases between them. CDR3 sequence (DNA): TGTGCCAGCAGCCAAGCGGGGGGGGCCCTGAACACTGAAGCTTTCTTT. This translates into CASSQAGGALNTEAFF.

Only a few counts were recorded for this clone. V gene TRBV4-1 combines with J gene TRBJ2-2; 12 bases map to TRBD1. Germline V lookup: CDR1 MGHRA, CDR2 YSYEKL. The CDR3 is 18 residues long. Trimming removed 0 bases from V and 8 bases from J; junction bases left unmatched: 10. The CDR3 here is CASSQEGFLGQGAGELFF. As DNA, the CDR3 is TGCGCCAGCAGCCAAGAGGGCTTTTTGGGACAGGGGGCGGGGGAGCTGTTTTTT.

The chain employs TRBV27 and TRBJ1-5; tentatively, D is TRBD1 (5 bases). CDR3 length: 13 amino acids. CDR1 and CDR2 (germline): MNHEY, SMNVEV (reference sequence). V was shortened by 5 bases and J by 6 bases, with 11 bases between the two germline ends. The CDR3 reads CASSGGATQPQHF. CDR3 nucleotides: TGTGCCAGCAGTGGAGGGGCGACTCAGCCCCAGCATTTT.

The V call is TRBV3-1 (or the pseudogene TRBV3-2), the J call TRBJ1-3; D remains unclear. The V end was cut by 5 bases, the J end by 4 bases, with 12 bases between. This CDR3 is built from 14 residues. Germline V lookup: CDR1 LGHDT, CDR2 YNNKEL (reference sequence). The chain's CDR3 is CASSFGQAGNTIYF. Here the CDR3 DNA reads TGTGCCAGCAGCTTCGGGCAGGCGGGAAACACCATATATTTT.

Of note for this clone: The germline gene is not matched at one end of the junction; a read error may be the cause. The J gene is TRBJ2-1, the V gene TRBV27; no reliable D call. The CDR3 totals 12 residues. Germline V gene sequence: CDR1 MNHEY, CDR2 SMNVEV (reference sequence). DNA of the CDR3: TGTGCCAGCAGTTTAGGTAGCAGCCGACGGGTCTTC. This sequence encodes CASSLGSSRRVF.

The table lists this clone with a few counts. V is TRBV5-1 and J is TRBJ2-1; a weak D match, TRBD1 (5 bases). This CDR3 spans 16 amino acids. CDR1 and CDR2 (germline): SGHRS, YFSETQ. V was pared by 0 bases and J by 6 bases, with 16 bases between. CDR3 DNA sequence: TGCGCCAGCAGCTTGGGGGCGACCGCAGGGATCAATGAGCAGTTCTTC. Its protein product is CASSLGATAGINEQFF.

This clone was recorded only once. The chain recombines TRBV5-1 with TRBJ2-3; TRBD2 matches at 9 bases. V lost 7 bases to trimming and J lost 0 bases; unmatched junction nucleotides: 3. Germline V gives CDR1 SGHRS, CDR2 YFSETQ. This CDR3 has 14 residues. CDR3 in DNA: TGCGCCAGCCAACTAGCGGGCAGCACAGATACGCAGTATTTT. As protein: CASQLAGSTDTQYF.

This chain uses TRBV15 with TRBJ1-4; unclear D gene. The CDR3 contains 12 residues. V was pared by 3 bases and J by 8 bases, with 7 bases between. Germline V gene lookup returns CDR1 LNHNV and CDR2 YYDKDF (reference sequence). The CDR3 reads CATSSPGEKLFF. CDR3 DNA sequence: TGTGCCACCAGCAGTCCGGGGGAAAAACTGTTTTTT. The full variable domain, its missing parts supplied by reference TRBV15 and TRBJ1-4, is DAMVIQNPRYQVTQFGKPVTLSCSQTLNHNVMYWYQQKSSQAPKLLFHYYDKDFNNEADTPDNFQSRRPNTSFCFLDIRSPGLGDTAMYLCATSSPGEKLFFGSGTQLSVL.

This chain connects TRBV5-1 to TRBJ1-6, with D possibly TRBD1 on 6 matching bases. The CDR3 length is 16 residues. Trimming removed 4 bases from V and 12 bases from J, with 23 bases in between. CDR1 is SGHRS and CDR2 is YFSETQ in the germline V gene. The CDR3 DNA reads as TGCGCCAGCAGCCCGAGGGGCGGGGGCGAGAGTGAACCCCTCCACTTT. Residues: CASSPRGGGESEPLHF.

The rearrangement links TRBV19 to TRBJ1-1; D gene ambiguous. Trimming pared 8 bases from V and 6 bases from J, leaving 16 bases between. The CDR3 sequence is 13 residues long. Germline V gene sequence: CDR1 LNHDA, CDR2 SQIVND (reference sequence). The CDR3 bases are TGTGCCAGTTCGGGCCCATATAAGTCTGAAGCTTTCTTT. Protein sequence: CASSGPYKSEAFF.

The rearrangement links TRBV2 to TRBJ2-7; 8 bases are shared with TRBD1. The CDR3 runs 16 residues. In germline, CDR1 is SNHLY, CDR2 FYNNEI. The trim removed 8 bases at V and 4 bases at J, leaving 16 bases unmatched. This CDR3 is CASFRHPGQVPYEQYF. In DNA, the CDR3 is TGTGCCAGCTTCAGGCATCCGGGACAGGTACCTTACGAGCAGTACTTC.

The CDR3: CASSYTTGTGEGYTF. CDR3 DNA sequence: TGCGCCAGCAGCTACACAACAGGGACCGGGGAGGGCTACACCTTC. V gene TRBV5-1 combines with J gene TRBJ1-2, with a weak D call TRBD1 (6 bases). Per germline, CDR1 SGHRS and CDR2 YFSETQ. The ends were cut back, 3 bases at V and 8 bases at J, with 20 bases in the middle. CDR3 length: 15 residues.